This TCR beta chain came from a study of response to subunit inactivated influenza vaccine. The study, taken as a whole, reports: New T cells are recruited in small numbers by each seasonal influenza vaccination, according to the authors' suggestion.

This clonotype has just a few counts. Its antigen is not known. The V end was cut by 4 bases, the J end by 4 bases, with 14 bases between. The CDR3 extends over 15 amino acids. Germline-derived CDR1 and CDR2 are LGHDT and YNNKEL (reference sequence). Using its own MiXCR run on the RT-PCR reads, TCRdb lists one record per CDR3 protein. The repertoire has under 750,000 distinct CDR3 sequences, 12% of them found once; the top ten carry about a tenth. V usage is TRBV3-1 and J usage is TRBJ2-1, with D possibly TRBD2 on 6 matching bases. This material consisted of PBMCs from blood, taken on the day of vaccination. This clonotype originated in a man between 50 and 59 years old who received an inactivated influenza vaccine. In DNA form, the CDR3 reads TGTGCCAGCAGCCCACGCGCGGGGCCTTACAATGAGCAGTTCTTC. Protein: CASSPRAGPYNEQFF.